The 21 T cell receptor beta chains reported below all come from one sample, sequenced in a study of blood T cell repertoires in COVID-19. Measured with immunoSEQ multiplex PCR; TCRdb has only the in-frame clones, and not every one. The repertoire has 200,000 to 250,000 clones, 88% of them found once; the top ten carry 1.5% to 2%. Sequencing was done on a sample of peripheral blood. These receptor sequences come from a man between 70 and 80 years old with acute or convalescent COVID-19.

Here the CDR3 DNA reads TGTGCCAGCAGTTCACCGGGACTGTCGGAGCAGTACTTC. Protein sequence: CASSSPGLSEQYF. The gene calls are TRBV7-9 and TRBJ2-7; weak D call: TRBD2 (6 bases). The ends were cut back, 6 bases at V and 7 bases at J, with 16 bases in the middle. The germline V gene has CDR1 SEHNR and CDR2 FQNEAQ (reference sequence). The CDR3 has 13 residues.

The chain recombines TRBV25-1 with TRBJ1-1; 7 nucleotides align to TRBD1. Germline-derived CDR1 and CDR2 are MGHDK and SYGVNS. Germline trimming cut 5 bases from V and 10 bases from J; bases unmatched to any gene: 10. The CDR3 spans 13 residues. The CDR3 coding sequence is TGTGCCAGCAGTAGTCCAGGGGGTTTAGGAGCTTTCTTT. Protein: CASSSPGGLGAFF. Full variable domain (outside the CDR3, taken from reference TRBV25-1 and TRBJ1-1): EADIYQTPRYLVIGTGKKITLECSQTMGHDKMYWYQQDPGMELHLIHYSYGVNSTEKGDLSSESTVSRIRTEHFPLTLESARPSHTSQYLCASSSPGGLGAFFGQGTRLTVV.

In the case of this clone: The sample has other DNA sequences that encode this CDR3 too. The J gene is TRBJ1-5, the V gene TRBV18; 8 bases are a match to TRBD1. The CDR3 has 14 amino acids. Germline V gene sequence: CDR1 KGHSH, CDR2 LQKENI. Trimming took 2 bases from V and 7 from J; bases not matched to a gene: 4. The CDR3 DNA follows: TGTGCCAGCTCACCAACAGGGGGAGACCAGCCCCAGCATTTT. Protein product: CASSPTGGDQPQHF.

The CDR3 reads CAISRDRVHEQYF. The CDR3 DNA sequence: TGTGCCATCAGTAGGGACAGGGTTCACGAGCAGTACTTC. The chain links TRBV10-3 to TRBJ2-7; 9 bases match TRBD1. The CDR3 consists of 13 residues. Per the germline V gene, CDR1 is ENHRY and CDR2 is SYGVKD. The V segment lost 5 bases and the J segment 5 bases; nucleotides outside the gene matches: 4.

This chain uses TRBV11-3 with TRBJ2-5; D is unresolved. Germline values: CDR1 SGHNT, CDR2 YENEEA. The CDR3 length is 16 residues. The V end lost 1 base, the J end lost 0 bases, and 12 bases lay between the germline ends. The chain's CDR3 is CASSLGLGRNQETQYF. In nucleotides, the CDR3 is TGTGCCAGCAGCTTAGGCCTGGGCAGGAACCAAGAGACCCAGTACTTC.

The DNA of the CDR3 is TGTGCCAGCAGCCCTAGGTCGGTAGACACCGGGGAGCTGTTTTTT. Translated, it gives CASSPRSVDTGELFF. The rearrangement uses TRBV5-4 and TRBJ2-2; D is uncertain. This CDR3 comprises 15 residues. CDR1 is SGHNT, CDR2 YYREEE, per germline (reference sequence). V lost 4 bases and J lost 3, with 13 bases in between. The full variable domain, completed using reference TRBV5-4 and TRBJ2-2, is ETGVTQSPTHLIKTRGQQVTLRCSSQSGHNTVSWYQQALGQGPQFIFQYYREEENGRGNFPPRFSGLQFPNYSSELNVNALELDDSALYLCASSPRSVDTGELFFGEGSRLTVL.

This clone has a handful of counts. The chain combines TRBV12-3 or TRBV12-4 with TRBJ2-1; tentative D call: TRBD2 (6 bases). The V end was cut by 7 bases, the J end by 5 bases, with 12 bases between. The CDR3 extends over 13 amino acids. CDR3 protein: CASIRDSNNEQFF. As DNA, the CDR3 is TGTGCCAGCATTCGGGACTCGAACAATGAGCAGTTCTTC.

J is TRBJ2-1 and V is TRBV6-6; D may be TRBD2 (5 bases). The CDR3 covers 14 residues. Looked up from germline, CDR1 is MNHNY and CDR2 is SVGAGI (reference sequence). Trimming cost V 6 bases and J 3 bases, with 12 bases left between them. The CDR3: CASRDWQIYNEQFF. CDR3 nucleotides: TGTGCCAGCAGGGACTGGCAAATCTACAATGAGCAGTTCTTC.

V and J are TRBV12-3 or TRBV12-4 and TRBJ2-5; D perhaps matches TRBD2 (5 bases). The CDR3 runs to 13 residues. V was trimmed by 3 bases and J by 5 bases, leaving 10 bases between them. CDR3: CASSFAGGETQYF. The CDR3 DNA reads as TGTGCCAGCAGTTTCGCAGGCGGGGAGACCCAGTACTTC.

This chain uses TRBV11-2 with TRBJ2-7; 10 bases map to TRBD1. The germline CDR1 and CDR2 sequences are SGHAT and FQNNGV. After removal of 1 base from V and 5 bases from J, the junction contained 8 bases not matched to a gene. The CDR3 length is 16 residues. CDR3 sequence reads: CASSLARGTGADEQYF. CDR3 sequence (DNA): TGTGCCAGCAGCTTAGCTCGGGGGACAGGGGCGGACGAGCAGTACTTC.

The gene calls are TRBV5-1 and TRBJ2-1; 7 nucleotides line up with TRBD2. The junction had 15 bases not matched to a gene; V was cut back by 0 bases and J by 6 bases. The germline gives CDR1 SGHRS, CDR2 YFSETQ. This CDR3 contains 18 residues. CDR3 protein: CASSLGLGGGPSRNEQFF. The DNA for the CDR3 is TGCGCCAGCAGCTTGGGGCTCGGGGGAGGGCCTTCCCGCAATGAGCAGTTCTTC.

This clone occurred once. This chain links TRBV5-4 with TRBJ1-1; D is possibly TRBD1 (5 bases). CDR3 size: 15 residues. Germline CDR1 reads SGHNT; CDR2 reads YYREEE (reference sequence). The germline V and J ends were trimmed by 4 bases and 3 bases, with 16 bases remaining between them. The CDR3 coding sequence is TGTGCCAGCAGCAGACCGGGACTCAAGTACACTGAAGCTTTCTTT. Residues: CASSRPGLKYTEAFF.

This clone was seen only a few times. The chain combines TRBV18 with TRBJ1-6; 8 bases align to TRBD1. This CDR3 has 16 amino acids. Germline V gives CDR1 KGHSH, CDR2 LQKENI. J was trimmed by 0 bases and V by 8 bases; bases with no gene match: 6. The CDR3 nucleotides are TGTGCCAGCCAGAGACAGGGGAGCTCCTATAATTCACCCCTCCACTTT. This sequence encodes CASQRQGSSYNSPLHF.

The chain has TRBV20-1 and TRBJ2-7, with D perhaps matching TRBD2 (5 bases). The germline V gene encodes CDR1 DFQATT and CDR2 SNEGSKA (reference sequence). The V and J ends lost 2 bases and 5 bases respectively, with 7 bases between them. CDR3 length: 11 amino acids. The CDR3 loop reads CSARLAHEQYF. Here the CDR3 DNA reads TGCAGTGCTAGACTAGCCCACGAGCAGTACTTC.

The rearrangement joins TRBV4-2 to TRBJ2-7; perhaps TRBD2 as D (6 bases). The V gene lost 0 bases and the J gene lost 0 bases, with 9 bases spanning the gap. CDR3 length equals 15 residues. Germline V gene lookup returns CDR1 LGHNA and CDR2 YNFKEQ. Written as DNA, the CDR3 is TGTGCCAGCAGCCAAGAGGCAGCGGGCTCCTACGAGCAGTACTTC. It codes for CASSQEAAGSYEQYF.

To note about this clone: The sample carries other DNA sequences with the same CDR3. The gene calls are TRBV7-2 and TRBJ1-5; TRBD1 is a possible D gene (5 bases). CDR1 and CDR2 from the germline V gene are SGHTA and FQGNSA. The CDR3 consists of 14 residues. The V end lost 3 bases, the J end lost 3 bases, and 9 bases lay between the germline ends. In DNA, the CDR3 is TGTGCCAGCAGCTTCGGGGGGAACAATCAGCCCCAGCATTTT. It encodes CASSFGGNNQPQHF.

The chain recombines TRBV14 with TRBJ2-7, with D possibly being TRBD2 (6 bases). CDR1 SGHDN and CDR2 FVKESK come from the germline V gene. With 1 base removed from V and 0 bases from J, the gap between germline ends came to 25 bases. The CDR3 loop spans 20 amino acids. The CDR3 coding sequence is TGTGCCAGCAGCCAAGGGTGGAAGACTAGAGCCCCGGGGAGCTCCTACGAGCAGTACTTC. It codes for CASSQGWKTRAPGSSYEQYF.

Remarks on this clone: Other DNA sequences in the sample encode the same CDR3. This chain joins TRBV18 and TRBJ2-7, with 9 positions matching TRBD1. This CDR3 is 14 amino acids long. The germline V gene encodes CDR1 KGHSH and CDR2 LQKENI. V shed 0 bases and J 3 bases; nucleotides not matched to a gene: 0. CDR3 DNA: TGTGCCAGCTCACCACCGGGACAGGGCTACGAGCAGTACTTC. Its translation is CASSPPGQGYEQYF.

The count of this clone is one. This chain joins TRBV5-6 and TRBJ1-3; no firm D call. The germline gives CDR1 SGHDT, CDR2 YYEEEE. CDR3 length: 14 amino acids. V lost 4 bases and J 0 bases, leaving 8 bases between the germline ends. The CDR3 spells CASSPTSSGNTIYF. The CDR3 DNA reads as TGTGCCAGCAGCCCTACTAGCTCTGGAAACACCATATATTTT.

The genes are TRBV5-3 and TRBJ1-4; D perhaps matches TRBD1 (6 bases). TRBV5-3 carries the ORF label, with uncertain function. The V end lost 8 bases, the J end lost 0 bases, and 17 bases lay between the germline ends. This CDR3 region has 16 residues. The CDR3 sequence: CARTGSTSATNEKLFF. As DNA, the CDR3 is TGTGCCAGGACAGGCAGCACTTCTGCAACTAATGAAAAACTGTTTTTT.

The chain is built from TRBV7-2 and TRBJ1-1; no reliable D call. CDR1 is SGHTA and CDR2 is FQGNSA in the germline V gene. This CDR3 contains 15 residues. V lost 1 base and J 0 bases, leaving 9 bases between the germline ends. The CDR3 DNA reads as TGTGCCAGCAGCTTAGAACTGAGGGTGAACACTGAAGCTTTCTTT. Translated, it gives CASSLELRVNTEAFF.